This TCR beta chain was found in a study of CD8 T cells in ankylosing spondylitis (TCRdb year 2017). At the level of the whole study: The study set out to find disease-linked TCR variants by profiling T cell receptor beta repertoires in ankylosing spondylitis patients and healthy donors. Peripheral blood was sampled, and synovial fluid was also collected from ankylosing spondylitis patients. In total, the full study cohort was made up of 85 to 140 healthy donors and 25 to 30 ankylosing spondylitis patients. General conclusions and limits of the study: A TCR beta motif made up of several highly homologous amino acid variants appeared to be characteristic of blood from ankylosing spondylitis patients. According to the report, matched synovial fluid samples from ankylosing spondylitis patients were significantly enriched for the disease-linked clones. Some motif variants were previously reported in synovial fluid and blood of reactive arthritis patients, suggesting common disease-initiation mechanisms. The disease-linked clones showed a CD8+ phenotype and occurred at relatively low frequencies in peripheral blood.

V was cut back by 7 bases and J by 0 bases, leaving a gap of 15 bases between them. The CDR3 runs 15 amino acids, cysteine and phenylalanine included. Only the CDR3 portion is preserved as DNA: 45 bases, with reading frame beginning at the first base. From a lookup of the germline V gene, CDR1 and CDR2 are MNHEY and SVGEGT. Sequenced using an Illumina HiSeq 2500. Quantitative 5'-RACE with molecular barcodes was the method used to prepare the TCR beta libraries. From the authors' description of their analysis: Disease-linked TCR variants were identified with a new computational method built on a probabilistic model of VDJ rearrangement. TCRdb reran the public reads through fastp at Q25 and MiXCR, keeping productive beta chains. Merged by CDR3 protein, the rows form single entries marked with the most common genes and DNA. What appears here as the V and J calls and clone size reflects TCRdb's work, not the paper's. This sample is represented by a few hundred thousand distinct CDR3 sequences; roughly 11% of them were singletons. The ten largest clones represent around 8.4% of the sample.

This clonotype has a count of ten or more. Its specific antigen is unknown. No much larger clone is present one base from it, and per-base qualities are unavailable. The sequence links TRBV6-2 or TRBV6-3 to TRBJ1-2, with the D gene too uncertain to name. This clonotype was sampled from a female donor with ankylosing spondylitis or in good health (not recorded which). Sequencing input: blood, either unsorted or a sorted T cell fraction (not recorded which). The DNA is as follows: TGTGCCAGCACTTGGGCCCAGGACGCTAACTATGGCTACACCTTC. The encoded protein is CASTWAQDANYGYTF.